The 29 T cell receptor beta chains below were found in one sample sequenced in a study of blood T cells in healthy people across ages. Next came a second PCR, run for about 6 to 11 cycles, which used a sample-barcoded 5' primer along with a J-beta primer mix. TCRdb re-derived calls from the 5' RACE reads in MiXCR, one entry per CDR3 protein. The repertoire has over 950,000 distinct CDR3 sequences, about two fifths of them found once; the top ten carry around 14%. Sequenced input: blood. The receptors were sampled from a man aged 18 to 35 in good health.

V and J are TRBV7-2 and TRBJ2-7, with 7 bases fitting TRBD1. CDR1 is SGHTA, CDR2 FQGNSA, per germline. After removal of 3 bases from V and 1 base from J, the junction contained 9 bases not matched to a gene. This CDR3 has 16 residues. The chain's CDR3 is CASSFRQGDTSYEQYF. The CDR3 DNA reads as TGTGCCAGCAGCTTTAGACAGGGAGATACTTCCTACGAGCAGTACTTC. The whole variable domain, filled in from reference TRBV7-2 and TRBJ2-7, reads GAGVSQSPSNKVTEKGKDVELRCDPISGHTALYWYRQSLGQGLEFLIYFQGNSAPDKSGLPSDRFSAERTGGSVSTLTIQRTQQEDSAVYLCASSFRQGDTSYEQYFGPGTRLTVT.

This clonotype has a count of ten or more. The chain links TRBV20-1 to TRBJ2-3, with 7 bases aligning to TRBD1. V lost 6 bases to trimming and J lost 0 bases; unmatched junction nucleotides: 6. The CDR3 has 14 amino acids. Germline CDR1 is DFQATT and CDR2 is SNEGSKA (reference sequence). The CDR3 loop is CSALQGSSTDTQYF. The CDR3 DNA sequence: TGCAGTGCCCTACAGGGGTCGAGCACAGATACGCAGTATTTT.

This clonotype was seen only a few times. V usage is TRBV7-9 and J usage is TRBJ2-3, with D perhaps TRBD1 (5 bases). Trimming took off 5 bases at V and 7 bases at J, with 19 bases between the two ends. This CDR3 has 15 amino acids. Germline V lookup: CDR1 SEHNR, CDR2 FQNEAQ (reference sequence). CDR3 in DNA: TGTGCCAGCAGCACCCTGAATGGCAGGGCGAATACGCAGTATTTT. Amino acids: CASSTLNGRANTQYF.

This clonotype was picked up a small number of times. The chain carries TRBV10-2 and TRBJ2-1; D call uncertain. The CDR3 is made up of 12 amino acids. V was trimmed by 4 bases and J by 7 bases, leaving 8 bases between them. Germline CDR1 and CDR2: WSHSY and SAAADI. The CDR3 DNA reads as TGCGCCAGCAGTGTGCTGGGTAATGAGCAGTTCTTC. It codes for CASSVLGNEQFF.

Remarks on this clonotype: At one boundary the junction diverges from the germline segment, which might be a read error. The chain has TRBV7-9 and TRBJ1-6; TRBD1 is a possible D gene (5 bases). The germline V gene has CDR1 SEHNR and CDR2 FQNEAQ (reference sequence). CDR3 size: 15 residues. CDR3 sequence (DNA): TGTGCCAGCAGCTTCTTACAGGTAGCGCCCTCACCCCCCCACTTT. Protein: CASSFLQVAPSPPHF.

The chain joins TRBV1 to TRBJ2-1. TRBV1 is shown as a pseudogene. The CDR3 is 14 amino acids. The CDR3 loop is CTSSPRPRYNEQFF. The CDR3, as DNA: TGCACCAGCAGCCCGAGACCCCGATACAATGAGCAGTTCTTC.

V is TRBV7-2 and J is TRBJ1-1; a weak D match, TRBD1 (6 bases). V gave up 7 bases and J gave up 3 bases, with 21 bases separating them. This CDR3 comprises 16 residues. Germline assignment: CDR1 SGHTA and CDR2 FQGNSA. The CDR3 spells CASNGGTTNRYTEAFF. CDR3 DNA sequence: TGTGCCAGCAACGGGGGCACAACCAACAGATACACTGAAGCTTTCTTT.

The chain joins TRBV7-8 to TRBJ1-2, with 11 bases aligning to TRBD1. Germline trimming cut 6 bases from V and 8 bases from J; bases unmatched to any gene: 11. Germline V gene lookup returns CDR1 SGHVS and CDR2 FQNEAQ. The length of the CDR3 is 15 residues. The CDR3 region has the DNA TGTGCCAGCAGTCGTCGGGACAGGGGGTACTTCGGCTACACCTTC. Protein product: CASSRRDRGYFGYTF. Combining the CDR3 with reference TRBV7-8 and TRBJ1-2 gives the whole variable domain GAGVSQSPRYKVAKRGQDVALRCDPISGHVSLFWYQQALGQGPEFLTYFQNEAQLDKSGLPSDRFFAERPEGSVSTLKIQRTQQEDSAVYLCASSRRDRGYFGYTFGSGTRLTVV.

About this clonotype itself: The junction departs from the called germline gene at one end, perhaps through a read error. This chain links TRBV20-1 with TRBJ1-5; 9 bases map to TRBD1. The CDR3 covers 18 residues. CDR1 is DFQATT and CDR2 is SNEGSKA in the germline V gene (reference sequence). The CDR3 protein is CSTRDNDRGAYSNQPQHF. The DNA for the CDR3 is TGCAGTACTAGAGATAATGACAGGGGGGCCTATAGCAATCAGCCCCAGCATTTT.

The chain is built from TRBV4-3 and TRBJ2-4; no clear D gene. Germline V gene data show CDR1 as LGHNA and CDR2 as YSLEER. The CDR3 is 13 residues long. V was cut by 0 bases and J by 6 bases, with 6 bases left in between. The CDR3 DNA reads as TGCGCCAGCAGCCAAGATTCAGGAAACATTCAGTACTTC. Protein sequence: CASSQDSGNIQYF.

V is TRBV6-1 and J is TRBJ1-2, with TRBD1 as a possible D gene (6 bases). The germline V and J ends were trimmed by 2 bases and 6 bases, with 16 bases remaining between them. The CDR3 length is 15 residues. CDR1 and CDR2 (germline): MNHNS, SASEGT. CDR3 coding DNA: TGTGCCAGCAGTGAATACGGAGCAAGGGGGGATGGCTACACCTTC. Translated: CASSEYGARGDGYTF.

The chain couples TRBV10-3 to TRBJ1-2; D is undetermined. V lost 0 bases to trimming and J lost 2 bases, with 10 bases between them. CDR1 ENHRY and CDR2 SYGVKD come from the germline V gene. The CDR3 extends over 15 amino acids. The chain's CDR3 is CAISESGGLNYGYTF. DNA of the CDR3: TGTGCCATCAGTGAGTCAGGAGGTCTCAACTATGGCTACACCTTC.

This chain joins TRBV9 and TRBJ1-6, with D unresolved. Germline CDR1 is SGDLS and CDR2 is YYNGEE. The CDR3 is 16 amino acids. Between the trimmed V and J ends, which lost 5 bases and 6 bases, there was a span of 18 bases. CDR3 coding DNA: TGTGCCAGCAGTGGTCCCCACACGGCAAGTAATTCACCCCTCCACTTT. It is translated as CASSGPHTASNSPLHF.

In its sample, this clonotype was seen a few times. The V gene is TRBV20-1, the J gene TRBJ2-7; D remains unclear. Trimming left V 4 bases short and J 0 bases short, with 10 bases between. CDR3 size: 13 residues. The V gene's germline CDR1 is DFQATT and CDR2 SNEGSKA (reference sequence). The CDR3 sequence is CSAKGLDSYEQYF. DNA of the CDR3: TGCAGTGCTAAGGGTCTAGACTCCTACGAGCAGTACTTC.

The chain couples TRBV4-3 to TRBJ2-1; possibly TRBD2 for D (7 bases). Per the germline V gene, CDR1 is LGHNA and CDR2 is YSLEER. Trimming pared 5 bases from V and 4 bases from J, leaving 15 bases between. The CDR3 totals 15 residues. The CDR3: CASSLRGGRYNEQFF. The CDR3 region has the DNA TGCGCCAGCAGCTTAAGGGGGGGCCGGTACAATGAGCAGTTCTTC.

The rearrangement joins TRBV7-9 to TRBJ1-1; D gene unclear. Germline CDR1 is SEHNR and CDR2 is FQNEAQ (reference sequence). The CDR3 consists of 14 residues. Trimming shortened V by 5 bases and J by 0 bases, and 10 bases separated the two germline ends. The CDR3 DNA follows: TGTGCCAGCAGCCCGGACCAGGTGAACACTGAAGCTTTCTTT. Its translation is CASSPDQVNTEAFF.

This clonotype appeared a single time. A read error is possible here, since a much larger clone lies one base away. J is TRBJ1-2 and V is TRBV29-1; D is unresolved. There are 12 residues in the CDR3. The germline gives CDR1 SQVTM, CDR2 ANQGSEA. With 7 bases removed from V and 6 bases from J, the gap between germline ends came to 15 bases. DNA for the CDR3: TGCAGCGCCCGGCTCGGAAATGATGGCTACACCTTC. Its translation: CSARLGNDGYTF.

This clonotype occurred a few times. The CDR3 region is CASSEGVFYGYTF. The CDR3 DNA is TGTGCCAGCAGTGAAGGGGTATTCTATGGCTACACCTTC. The chain carries TRBV2 and TRBJ1-2, with no clear D. Trimming pared 1 base from V and 4 bases from J, leaving 7 bases between. The CDR3 spans 13 residues. CDR1 and CDR2 (germline): SNHLY, FYNNEI.

This sequence joins TRBV10-3 and TRBJ1-2, with a tentative D call TRBD1 (5 bases). Trimming left V 11 bases short and J 5 bases short, with 18 bases between. Germline V gene lookup returns CDR1 ENHRY and CDR2 SYGVKD. This CDR3 spans 13 amino acids. The CDR3 region is CASHTGDPYGYTF. The CDR3 DNA reads TGTGCCTCACATACAGGAGACCCATATGGCTACACCTTC.

The chain links TRBV4-2 to TRBJ2-1; TRBD2 aligns across 9 bases. CDR3 length: 18 residues. V trimming: 0 bases; J trimming: 7 bases; junction bases outside the gene matches: 13. Germline CDR1 and CDR2: LGHNA and YNFKEQ. DNA for the CDR3: TGTGCCAGCAGCCAAGAAATTAGCGGGGGACCCCCGGGGAATGAGCAGTTCTTC. Amino acid sequence: CASSQEISGGPPGNEQFF.

This clonotype was counted only a few times. The J gene is TRBJ2-5, the V gene TRBV4-1, with D uncertain. CDR1 MGHRA and CDR2 YSYEKL come from the germline V gene. CDR3 size: 16 residues. V lost 1 base to trimming and J lost 0 bases, with 12 bases between them. The CDR3 DNA follows: TGCGCCAGCAGCCAAGCTAAGACAAGCTACCAAGAGACCCAGTACTTC. Residues: CASSQAKTSYQETQYF.

This sequence joins TRBV4-1 and TRBJ2-3; 7 bases map to TRBD2. The CDR3 is 16 residues long. With V trimmed by 4 bases and J by 0 bases, 7 bases remained unmatched. The germline V gene encodes CDR1 MGHRA and CDR2 YSYEKL. CDR3 amino acids: CASSPEGDYSTDTQYF. CDR3 bases: TGCGCCAGCAGCCCAGAAGGGGACTATAGCACAGATACGCAGTATTTT.

A few counts support this clonotype. The chain carries TRBV6-2 or TRBV6-3 and TRBJ1-2; D gene ambiguous. Germline V gene lookup returns CDR1 MNHEY and CDR2 SVGEGT. Trimming cost V 2 bases and J 7 bases, with 8 bases left between them. The CDR3 consists of 12 residues. The DNA for the CDR3 is TGTGCCAGCAGTTACGGGGATCCTGGCTACACCTTC. Its translation is CASSYGDPGYTF.

This clonotype occurred a few times. The chain joins TRBV9 to TRBJ1-1, with D tentatively TRBD1 (5 bases). V lost 0 bases, J lost 2 bases, and 11 bases lay in between. Germline loops: CDR1 SGDLS, CDR2 YYNGEE. The CDR3 runs to 15 residues. The CDR3 is CASSVVGQGNTEAFF. In DNA form, the CDR3 reads TGTGCCAGCAGCGTAGTTGGGCAGGGAAACACTGAAGCTTTCTTT. Using reference TRBV9 and TRBJ1-1 for the parts outside the CDR3, the full variable domain is DSGVTQTPKHLITATGQRVTLRCSPRSGDLSVYWYQQSLDQGLQFLIQYYNGEERAKGNILERFSAQQFPDLHSELNLSSLELGDSALYFCASSVVGQGNTEAFFGQGTRLTVV.

The chain combines TRBV5-1 with TRBJ2-5; tentative D call: TRBD1 (6 bases). V shed 0 bases and J shed 4 bases, with 7 bases lying between them. The CDR3 extends over 13 amino acids. CDR1 is SGHRS and CDR2 is YFSETQ in the germline V gene. This CDR3 is CASSLDRVETQYF. The CDR3 nucleotides are TGCGCCAGCAGCTTGGACAGGGTAGAGACCCAGTACTTC.

The chain has TRBV2 and TRBJ2-4, with 7 bases that match TRBD2. V lost 3 bases, J lost 5 bases, and 10 bases stayed unmatched. Germline lookup yields CDR1 SNHLY and CDR2 FYNNEI. This CDR3 region has 16 residues. The DNA for the CDR3 is TGTGCCAGCAGTGAGGTCCCTCAGGGAGGGGAAAACATTCAGTACTTC. Its protein is CASSEVPQGGENIQYF.

This clonotype was found once. The CDR3 DNA reads TGTGCCAGCAGTTGGGCTAGCGGATTCACAGATACGCAGTATTTT. It specifies CASSWASGFTDTQYF. This chain uses TRBV12-3 or TRBV12-4 with TRBJ2-3; 7 bases are shared with TRBD2. This CDR3 is 15 amino acids long. Unmatched junction bases numbered 6, after V lost 4 bases and J lost 2 bases.

In its sample, this clonotype was seen a few times. The rearrangement links TRBV20-1 to TRBJ1-6; TRBD1 might be the D (5 bases). CDR3 length: 15 amino acids. In germline, CDR1 is DFQATT, CDR2 SNEGSKA (reference sequence). V shed 0 bases and J shed 5 bases, with 11 bases lying between them. This CDR3 reads CSARDPGQNNSPLHF. CDR3 nucleotide sequence: TGCAGTGCTAGAGATCCCGGACAAAATAATTCACCCCTCCACTTT.

This chain connects TRBV3-1 to TRBJ2-4; the D gene is possibly TRBD2 (6 bases). V gave up 1 base and J gave up 3 bases, with 16 bases separating them. CDR3 length: 17 residues. Germline-derived CDR1 and CDR2 are LGHDT and YNNKEL (reference sequence). This CDR3 reads CASSQVLDLGGKNIQYF. The CDR3 DNA reads as TGTGCCAGCAGCCAAGTTTTGGACCTCGGGGGCAAAAACATTCAGTACTTC.